This TCR beta chain derives from a study of cytomegalovirus exposure and HLA in healthy donors. Findings of the study overall: When analyzed later, a missense DCLRE1C variant was found to be linked to TCR beta V- and J-gene trimming. Across HLA loci, a later analysis found differing TCR association rates, with DRB1 most and HLA-C fewest. The study found most TCR sequences rare, yet found some public TCRs in many donors.

About this clone: Its specificity is not known.

Looked up from germline, CDR1 is SGHNT and CDR2 is YYREEE (reference sequence). V was pared by 3 bases and J by 2 bases, with 10 bases of the junction left unmatched. The CDR3 is made up of 16 amino acids. Primers: 60 Vbeta forward and 13 Jbeta reverse. The table came from immunoSEQ multiplex PCR; TCRdb's copy has only in-frame clones and leaves some out. This sample contains roughly 35,000 clones. Sequencing was done on a sample of PBMCs. The rearrangement joins TRBV5-4 to TRBJ2-7; 8 bases fit TRBD1. This receptor was obtained from a woman between 40 and 55 years old in good health and CMV-seropositive. CDR3 in amino acids: CASSSGTGSPTYEQYF. CDR3 DNA sequence: TGTGCCAGCAGCTCCGGGACAGGCTCCCCTACCTACGAGCAGTACTTC.